Following are 18 T cell receptor beta chains from one sample sequenced in a study of T-cell reconstitution after alpha-beta-depleted transplantation in children. Unique molecular identifiers were incorporated when the TCRbeta library was constructed. From the PCR reads, TCRdb called clonotypes with MiXCR, one entry per CDR3 protein. This table holds around 340,000 distinct CDR3 sequences, roughly 14% found once. Sequenced material: PBMCs, taken from the stem cell graft. These receptors originate from a human donor who donated a stem cell graft to a child with Fanconi anemia.

V is TRBV30 and J is TRBJ1-4, with D maybe TRBD1 (5 bases). The CDR3 consists of 13 residues. The V end lost 3 bases, the J end lost 8 bases, and 13 bases lay between the germline ends. From germline, CDR1 is GTSNPN and CDR2 SVGIG (reference sequence). CDR3 bases: TGTGCCTGGAGAGGGCAGGGTGGCGAAAAACTGTTTTTT. Protein: CAWRGQGGEKLFF.

This clonotype was detected a few times. The chain joins TRBV29-1 to TRBJ1-3, with unresolved D. Germline V gives CDR1 SQVTM, CDR2 ANQGSEA. The length of the CDR3 is 12 residues. Trimming removed 3 bases at V and 3 bases at J, with 6 bases between. CDR3 sequence reads: CSVEGGGNTIYF. Here the CDR3 DNA reads TGCAGCGTTGAGGGAGGTGGAAACACCATATATTTT.

This sequence joins TRBV10-3 and TRBJ1-5, with D unclear. The CDR3 sequence is 13 residues long. The germline V gene has CDR1 ENHRY and CDR2 SYGVKD. V was cut by 4 bases and J by 5 bases, with 9 bases left in between. The CDR3 DNA reads as TGTGCCATCAGTGTCGCCCTAGATCAGCCCCAGCATTTT. Its translation is CAISVALDQPQHF.

The DNA of the CDR3 is TGCAGTGCTAGAGGAAATCAGCCCCAGCATTTT. Amino acid sequence: CSARGNQPQHF. This sequence joins TRBV20-1 and TRBJ1-5, with D hard to call. This CDR3 spans 11 amino acids. V was trimmed by 1 base and J by 4 bases, leaving 2 bases between them. Germline loops: CDR1 DFQATT, CDR2 SNEGSKA (reference sequence).

This clonotype was detected many times. The chain has TRBV28 and TRBJ2-2, with a possible D match to TRBD1 (5 bases). Germline assignment: CDR1 MDHEN and CDR2 SYDVKM. V lost 2 bases and J lost 6, with 7 bases in between. This CDR3 spans 13 amino acids. The CDR3 region has the DNA TGTGCCAGCAGTTTACTGGGGCCCGGGGAGCTGTTTTTT. As protein: CASSLLGPGELFF.

This clonotype was seen a handful of times. The rearrangement uses TRBV2 and TRBJ1-5; TRBD1 matches 10 bases. Trimming removed 7 bases from V and 0 bases from J; junction bases left unmatched: 3. Germline V gene data show CDR1 as SNHLY and CDR2 as FYNNEI. This CDR3 region has 15 residues. CDR3 protein: CASTGTGDSNQPQHF. CDR3 DNA: TGTGCCAGCACTGGGACAGGGGATAGCAATCAGCCCCAGCATTTT.

As for this clonotype: A read error is possible here, since a much larger clone lies one base away. The final CDR3 position lacks the conserved phenylalanine or tryptophan, pointing to a likely read error. The chain combines TRBV27 with TRBJ1-1; 7 bases line up with TRBD1. This CDR3 contains 14 residues. The V gene end was trimmed by 4 bases and the J gene end by 4 bases; junction bases not matched to a gene: 6. Germline CDR1 is MNHEY and CDR2 is SMNVEV (reference sequence). In nucleotides, the CDR3 is TGTGCCAGCAGTTATACAGGGGCCTTCACTGAAGCTTTCTGT. This sequence encodes CASSYTGAFTEAFC.

The sample holds a few counts of this clonotype. The chain carries TRBV24-1 and TRBJ1-5; the D is unclear. The ends were cut back, 2 bases at V and 3 bases at J, with 1 base in the middle. The CDR3 consists of 12 residues. Germline CDR1 and CDR2: KGHDR and SFDVKD. CDR3 amino acids: CATSDSNQPQHF. CDR3 DNA sequence: TGTGCCACCAGTGATTCCAATCAGCCCCAGCATTTT.

Ten or more counts support this clonotype. The chain couples TRBV27 to TRBJ1-5; D remains unclear. The CDR3 totals 13 residues. Trimming took off 2 bases at V and 4 bases at J, with 6 bases between the two ends. Germline V gene sequence: CDR1 MNHEY, CDR2 SMNVEV (reference sequence). Here the CDR3 reads CASSLRRNQPQHF. Here the CDR3 DNA reads TGTGCCAGCAGTTTACGTAGGAATCAGCCCCAGCATTTT.

This clonotype showed up just a few times. This chain's CDR3 is CASSEFGGYTGELFF. CDR3 DNA: TGTGCCAGCAGCGAGTTCGGTGGTTACACCGGGGAGCTGTTTTTT. The J gene is TRBJ2-2, the V gene TRBV5-5; no definite D call. V lost 4 bases to trimming and J lost 3 bases, with 13 bases between them. This CDR3 region has 15 residues. Looked up from germline, CDR1 is SGHKS and CDR2 is YYEKEE (reference sequence).

This clonotype showed up just a few times. The J gene is TRBJ1-5, the V gene TRBV20-1; tentatively, D is TRBD1 (5 bases). The germline gives CDR1 DFQATT, CDR2 SNEGSKA (reference sequence). This CDR3 contains 14 residues. V was shortened by 6 bases and J by 2 bases, with 14 bases between the two germline ends. The CDR3 nucleotides are TGCAGTGCCGGAAAGGGGTTGGGCAATCAGCCCCAGCATTTT. Its translation: CSAGKGLGNQPQHF.

This clonotype appeared many times. Its ends do not fully match the called genes, so a read error is possible. This chain connects TRBV5-1 to TRBJ1-1, with D perhaps TRBD1 (5 bases). The CDR3 totals 14 residues. The germline CDR1 and CDR2 sequences are SGHRS and YFSETQ. The CDR3 bases are TGTGCCAGCAGTTTGGGACGGACGAACACTGAAGCTTTCTTT. Protein sequence: CASSLGRTNTEAFF.

This rearrangement joins TRBV5-1 to TRBJ2-1; 7 bases align to TRBD1. The CDR3 length is 16 residues. V shed 1 base, J shed 1 base, and the junction held 5 bases outside the gene matches. The V gene's germline CDR1 is SGHRS and CDR2 YFSETQ. As DNA, the CDR3 is TGCGCCAGCAGCTTGAGGGGCAGGGGGTCCTACAATGAGCAGTTCTTC. Protein: CASSLRGRGSYNEQFF.

V is TRBV5-1 and J is TRBJ1-2; D is uncertain. V was cut by 4 bases and J by 4 bases, with 14 bases left in between. The CDR3 totals 14 residues. Looked up from germline, CDR1 is SGHRS and CDR2 is YFSETQ. The CDR3 bases are TGCGCCAGCAGCCCGGGAACGGCCATCTATGGCTACACCTTC. Protein product: CASSPGTAIYGYTF. Full variable domain (missing parts from reference TRBV5-1 and TRBJ1-2): KAGVTQTPRYLIKTRGQQVTLSCSPISGHRSVSWYQQTPGQGLQFLFEYFSETQRNKGNFPGRFSGRQFSNSRSEMNVSTLELGDSALYLCASSPGTAIYGYTFGSGTRLTVV.

The chain carries TRBV30 and TRBJ1-1; TRBD1 aligns across 10 bases. Germline CDR1 and CDR2: GTSNPN and SVGIG (reference sequence). The J segment lost 1 base and the V segment lost 3 bases, leaving 5 bases of the junction unmatched. The CDR3 spans 15 residues. The CDR3 protein is CAWSPRDRGNTEAFF. The CDR3 coding sequence is TGTGCCTGGAGCCCCAGGGACAGGGGGAACACTGAAGCTTTCTTT.

V and J are TRBV6-2 or TRBV6-3 and TRBJ2-7; D is unclear. Germline V lookup: CDR1 MNHEY, CDR2 SVGEGT. The CDR3 consists of 14 residues. V was pared by 0 bases and J by 5 bases, with 11 bases between. DNA of the CDR3: TGTGCCAGCAGTTACTCCGAGGTATCCCACGAGCAGTACTTC. Encoded protein: CASSYSEVSHEQYF.

This clonotype showed up just a few times. The CDR3 reads CASSSNPGEQETQYF. For the CDR3, the DNA is TGCGCCAGCAGCTCCAACCCGGGAGAACAAGAGACCCAGTACTTC. V gene TRBV5-1 combines with J gene TRBJ2-5, with D tentatively TRBD2 (6 bases). V lost 3 bases, J lost 2 bases, and 14 bases lay in between. There are 15 residues in the CDR3. Germline V gene lookup returns CDR1 SGHRS and CDR2 YFSETQ.

This clonotype was seen only a few times. The rearrangement joins TRBV14 to TRBJ2-2; D is ambiguous. The length of the CDR3 is 11 residues. Germline V gene lookup returns CDR1 SGHDN and CDR2 FVKESK. V dropped 6 bases and J dropped 6 bases, with 5 bases sitting between them. In DNA form, the CDR3 reads TGTGCCAGCAGAGGATCCGGGGAGCTGTTTTTT. Its translation: CASRGSGELFF.